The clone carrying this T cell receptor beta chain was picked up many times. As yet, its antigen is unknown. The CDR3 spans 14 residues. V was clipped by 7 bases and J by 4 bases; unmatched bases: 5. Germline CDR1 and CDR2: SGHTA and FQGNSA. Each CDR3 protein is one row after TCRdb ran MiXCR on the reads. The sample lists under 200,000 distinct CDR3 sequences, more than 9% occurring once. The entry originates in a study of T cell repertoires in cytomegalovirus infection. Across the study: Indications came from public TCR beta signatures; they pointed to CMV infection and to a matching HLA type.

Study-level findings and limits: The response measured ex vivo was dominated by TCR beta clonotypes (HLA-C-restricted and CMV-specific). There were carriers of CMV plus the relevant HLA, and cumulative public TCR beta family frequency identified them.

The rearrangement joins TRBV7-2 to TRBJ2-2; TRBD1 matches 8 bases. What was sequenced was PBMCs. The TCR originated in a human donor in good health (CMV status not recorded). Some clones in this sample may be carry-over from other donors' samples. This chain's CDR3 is CASTGQGATGELFF. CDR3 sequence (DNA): TGTGCCAGCACCGGACAGGGAGCCACCGGGGAGCTGTTTTTT.